This T cell receptor (beta chain) was observed in a study of blood T cell repertoires in COVID-19 (dated by TCRdb to 2019 to 2021). Study-wide context: The collaborator samples originated in the United States, Italy and Spain and spanned the acute and convalescent phases of COVID-19. The material from the prospective study consisted of cDNA or gDNA derived from T cells, B-cell-depleted T cells, or PBMCs. Deeply sampled blood TCRbeta repertoires from subjects exposed to, actively infected with, or recovered from COVID-19 were included in the dataset. The repertoires were made available in a free public database intended to serve as a resource for research on the immune response to SARS-CoV-2. Samples were obtained from the ongoing ImmuneRACE study (first 160 participants) and from 1,000 to 1,500 subjects provided by 6 global collaborators. Nearly every sample came with metadata listing a de-identified subject ID, COVID-19 status, age in years and sex. Where available, HLA class I and class II types were taken from metadata supplied by the sample provider and were not determined by assay-based typing.

Beyond this particular receptor, the publication reports: Clinical and demographic metadata were provided uncurated, with the amount varying by source and participant.

TCRbeta CDR3 regions were amplified from genomic DNA using the immunoSEQ Assay, a bias-controlled multiplex PCR. For the original study's pipeline: The number of nucleated cells in each sample was estimated by amplification of reference gene primers within the assay. To quantify the absolute abundance of each unique TCRbeta CDR3 rearrangement, sequence reads were collapsed and filtered. Productive Simpson clonality was computed per sample as the square root of Simpson's diversity index over productive rearrangements. Entries here come from immuneACCESS through TCRdb and include only in-frame sequences with V and J called. Some clones fail to appear in such tables; in the studies checked, an unresolved V gene covers under half of the shortfall, and the cause of the remainder is unknown. D and trimming were read from the DNA, whereas the V and J calls and clone size are those reported in that table. This sample is represented by 150,000 to 200,000 clones; 94% of them were singletons. Approximately 0.69% of the sample is held by the ten biggest clonotypes.

The CDR3, from cysteine to phenylalanine, totals 13 residues. Just CDR3 DNA is preserved here, 39 bases in frame from base 1. V is trimmed back by 3 bases and J by 3 bases, and the junction contains 2 bases that no gene match accounts for. The germline V gene encodes CDR1 DFQATT and CDR2 SNEGSKA (reference sequence). One collaborating source in Seattle enrolled patients while the patients were actively infected and followed the patients over time throughout the course of disease. Each collaborating institution followed its own protocols to collect whole blood in K2EDTA tubes. Collaborator samples were shipped for TCRbeta analysis as frozen whole blood, isolated PBMCs, or DNA extracted from either sample type. About this clone itself: It has no known antigen specificity. Nothing much larger sits one base from this clone, and base qualities are not available.

The V gene is TRBV20-1 and the J gene is TRBJ1-5, with 7 middle bases fitting TRBD1. This TCR was recovered from a man aged 25 to 45 with COVID-19, enrolled during active disease. The sample was peripheral blood. The DNA sequence is as follows: TGCAGTGCTAGTAAGGGGGCCAATCAGCCCCAGCATTTT. The encoded protein is CSASKGANQPQHF.